This T cell receptor beta chain comes out of a study of human T cells and chemical hapten exposure. This clonotype was observed at least ten times. CDR3 length: 16 amino acids. Trimming cost V 4 bases and J 5 bases, with 18 bases left between them. Germline CDR1 SGHRS, CDR2 YFSETQ. Time point defined: patch test 2, 6 weeks after DPC sensitization. Documented treatment: therapeutic diphenylcyclopropenone sensitization with weekly scalp DPC. Total RNA was isolated from whole blood that had not been fractionated. Each CDR3 protein gets one entry after TCRdb re-called the RACE reads with MiXCR. The table has 140,000 or so distinct CDR3 sequences, over 9.5% seen once.

The origin of this receptor is a woman in her fifties or sixties with alopecia areata. Some clones in this sample may be carry-over from other donors' samples. V usage is TRBV5-1 and J usage is TRBJ2-2, with D possibly TRBD1 on 6 matching bases. The sequencing used whole blood, collected in connection with sensitization to the hapten diphenylcyclopropenone (DPC). The CDR3 loop reads CASSHRTGTSTGELFF. In nucleotides, the CDR3 is TGCGCCAGCAGCCACCGAACCGGGACATCAACCGGGGAGCTGTTTTTT.